The 18 T cell receptor beta chains below all came from one sample that was sequenced in a study of T cells in Graves' hyperthyroidism and ophthalmopathy. TCR beta CDR3 regions were amplified from RNA. First-round RT-PCR targeting the TCR CDR3 was performed with the HTBI primer set. TCRdb redid the calling of the multiplex PCR reads with MiXCR, one entry per CDR3 protein. This sample has 92,000 or so distinct CDR3 sequences; roughly half occur once, and the top ten carry less than 30%. The sequenced sample consisted of blood. These receptors were taken from a middle-aged woman with Graves' hyperthyroidism.

This clonotype is a singleton in its sample. DNA for the CDR3: TGTGCCAGCAGTGGGAGCTCTGGAAAACTGTTTTTT. It is translated as CASSGSSGKLFF. This chain connects TRBV2 to TRBJ1-4; D unresolved. V was shortened by 4 bases and J by 10 bases, with 10 bases between the two germline ends. The germline V gene encodes CDR1 SNHLY and CDR2 FYNNEI. The CDR3 contains 12 residues.

This chain joins TRBV29-1 and TRBJ1-3; 9 bases line up with TRBD1. V shed 3 bases, J shed 8 bases, and the junction held 17 bases outside the gene matches. The CDR3 is made up of 17 amino acids. Germline V gives CDR1 SQVTM, CDR2 ANQGSEA. CDR3 nucleotides: TGCAGCGTTGACGGGACTGGGAACACCGGGGACAGGGACACCATATATTTT. Its protein is CSVDGTGNTGDRDTIYF.

This clonotype appeared many times. The CDR3 DNA reads TGTGCCAGCAGCCCTTCCCGGCTAGCGAACACAGATACGCAGTATTTT. Its translation: CASSPSRLANTDTQYF. The J gene is TRBJ2-3, the V gene TRBV7-2; maybe TRBD2 (6 bases). Germline V gene data show CDR1 as SGHTA and CDR2 as FQGNSA. Deletions cut 5 bases from V and 2 bases from J, with 17 bases between. The CDR3 is made up of 16 amino acids.

This clonotype was seen a single time. This rearrangement joins TRBV7-4 to TRBJ1-1; 7 bases map to TRBD1. The CDR3 extends over 19 amino acids. Looked up from germline, CDR1 is SGHVT and CDR2 is SQSDAQ. V lost 6 bases to trimming and J lost 7 bases; unmatched junction nucleotides: 26. The CDR3 DNA follows: TGTGCCAGCAGAGGACAGGACTGGTCCACAGTCGGGGAGCTACATGAAGCTTTCTTT. Amino acid sequence: CASRGQDWSTVGELHEAFF.

This clonotype was counted at least ten times. The chain recombines TRBV20-1 with TRBJ2-7; perhaps TRBD2 as D (6 bases). This CDR3 has 15 amino acids. The germline V gene encodes CDR1 DFQATT and CDR2 SNEGSKA (reference sequence). V was pared by 4 bases and J by 6 bases, with 22 bases between. The CDR3 reads CSAKRYRTIWCEQYF. The CDR3, as DNA: TGCAGTGCTAAGAGGTACAGGACTATCTGGTGCGAGCAGTACTTC.

This chain joins TRBV28 and TRBJ2-5; 8 bases are shared with TRBD2. Looked up from germline, CDR1 is MDHEN and CDR2 is SYDVKM. J lost 2 bases, V lost 5 bases, and 7 bases had no gene match. This CDR3 has 15 residues. CDR3 in DNA: TGTGCCAGCAGTGCTCCTTTAGCGGGGCAAGAGACCCAGTACTTC. It translates to CASSAPLAGQETQYF.

The rearrangement uses TRBV13 and TRBJ2-6, with a tentative D call TRBD1 (5 bases). This CDR3 is 16 amino acids long. CDR1 is PRHDT and CDR2 is FYEKMQ in the germline V gene (reference sequence). V was pared by 5 bases and J by 0 bases, with 11 bases between. CDR3 DNA: TGTGCCAGCAGCAATACAGGATTCTCTGGGGCCAACGTCCTGACTTTC. Translating it yields CASSNTGFSGANVLTF. Drawing the rest from reference TRBV13 and TRBJ2-6, the complete variable domain is AAGVIQSPRHLIKEKRETATLKCYPIPRHDTVYWYQQGPGQDPQFLISFYEKMQSDKGSIPDRFSAQQFSDYHSELNMSSLELGDSALYFCASSNTGFSGANVLTFGAGSRLTVL.

This clonotype was observed once. This sequence joins TRBV10-3 and TRBJ1-6; D possibly corresponds to TRBD1 (6 bases). The CDR3 runs 11 residues. V lost 3 bases, J lost 12 bases, and 6 bases lay in between. Per germline, CDR1 ENHRY and CDR2 SYGVKD. The CDR3 is CAISEQGPLHF. CDR3 coding DNA: TGTGCCATCAGTGAACAGGGACCCCTCCACTTT.

The chain employs TRBV5-1 and TRBJ2-2; 10 bases are a match to TRBD2. Per the germline V gene, CDR1 is SGHRS and CDR2 is YFSETQ. CDR3 length: 15 residues. V lost 3 bases to trimming and J lost 6 bases; unmatched junction nucleotides: 5. The CDR3 DNA follows: TGCGCCAGCAGCTGGGCTAGCGGGAGCTCCGGGGAGCTGTTTTTT. Protein sequence: CASSWASGSSGELFF.

The chain uses TRBV15 and TRBJ2-7, with a possible D match to TRBD2 (5 bases). Looked up from germline, CDR1 is LNHNV and CDR2 is YYDKDF (reference sequence). The germline V and J ends were trimmed by 0 bases and 3 bases, with 12 bases remaining between them. The CDR3 extends over 15 amino acids. This CDR3 reads CATSREASPDYEQYF. For the CDR3, the DNA is TGTGCCACCAGCAGAGAGGCTAGCCCTGACTACGAGCAGTACTTC.

This rearrangement joins TRBV3-1 to TRBJ2-2; D gene uncertain. Trimming removed 4 bases from V and 4 bases from J, with 10 bases in between. There are 14 residues in the CDR3. The germline V gene has CDR1 LGHDT and CDR2 YNNKEL (reference sequence). In DNA form, the CDR3 reads TGTGCCAGCAGCCGAGCTAGGCCCACCGGGGAGCTGTTTTTT. This codes for CASSRARPTGELFF.

This clonotype was recorded at least ten times. This chain joins TRBV20-1 and TRBJ2-7; 12 nucleotides match TRBD2. CDR1 is DFQATT, CDR2 SNEGSKA, per germline (reference sequence). CDR3 size: 18 residues. Trimming took 1 base from V and 0 from J; bases not matched to a gene: 10. The CDR3 DNA reads as TGCAGTGCTAGAGGGTTGGGACTAGCGGGTCCTGACTCCTACGAGCAGTACTTC. Its translation is CSARGLGLAGPDSYEQYF.

Comments on this clonotype: With a much larger clone just one base away, this may be a read error. The J gene is TRBJ2-2, the V gene TRBV6-1; TRBD2 matches at 11 bases. CDR1 MNHNS and CDR2 SASEGT come from the germline V gene. There are 16 residues in the CDR3. J lost 9 bases, V lost 6 bases, and 12 bases had no gene match. CDR3 loop: CASSAPSGRQTRELFF. Here the CDR3 DNA reads TGTGCCAGCAGCGCCCCTAGCGGGAGGCAGACCAGGGAGCTGTTTTTT.

This rearrangement joins TRBV20-1 to TRBJ2-5, with a weak D call TRBD1 (5 bases). The length of the CDR3 is 15 residues. Trimming shortened V by 3 bases and J by 9 bases, and 23 bases separated the two germline ends. Germline CDR1 reads DFQATT; CDR2 reads SNEGSKA (reference sequence). The CDR3 bases are TGCAGTGCTAGCGGTGAGGAAGGGGCGGATCAGCCCCAGTACTTC. It specifies CSASGEEGADQPQYF.

This clonotype appeared once. It may be a read error: a sequence one base away is much more abundant. V and J are TRBV6-5 and TRBJ2-5; D gene ambiguous. The CDR3 loop spans 13 amino acids. Germline V gene lookup returns CDR1 MNHEY and CDR2 SVGAGI. The CDR3 region is CASSLGLQETQHF. The CDR3 region has the DNA TGTGCCAGCTCACTGGGCTTACAAGAGACCCAGCACTTC.

The CDR3 region is CASSYGENQPQHF. The DNA of the CDR3 is TGTGCCAGCAGCTACGGAGAGAATCAGCCCCAGCATTTT. This chain joins TRBV7-2 and TRBJ1-5; D gene unclear. Germline CDR1 reads SGHTA; CDR2 reads FQGNSA. V lost 4 bases and J lost 4, with 8 bases in between. This CDR3 is built from 13 residues.

This clonotype was detected many times. V usage is TRBV5-1 and J usage is TRBJ2-7, with TRBD1 as a possible D gene (6 bases). The CDR3 runs 15 residues. Trimming took off 4 bases at V and 3 bases at J, with 17 bases between the two ends. Germline V gene data show CDR1 as SGHRS and CDR2 as YFSETQ. CDR3 loop: CASSRAGAGNYEQYF. CDR3 nucleotide sequence: TGCGCCAGCAGCAGGGCAGGGGCCGGCAACTACGAGCAGTACTTC.

There are many counts of this clonotype. This chain connects TRBV7-2 to TRBJ1-2; the D is unclear. Germline V gives CDR1 SGHTA, CDR2 FQGNSA. With 5 bases removed from V and 13 bases from J, the gap between germline ends came to 20 bases. This CDR3 is built from 13 residues. The CDR3 DNA reads as TGTGCCAGCAGCCGAAGGTTGGGTCGAGGTGGCACCTTC. As protein: CASSRRLGRGGTF.